Listed below are T cell receptor beta chains from one sample, sequenced in a study of CD8 T cells in ankylosing spondylitis. TCRdb processed the 5' RACE reads anew with MiXCR; each CDR3 protein has one entry. The data show 200,000 to 250,000 distinct CDR3 sequences, roughly 25% seen once. The sequencing sample was made of blood, either unsorted or a sorted T cell fraction (not recorded which). The receptors derive from a male donor with ankylosing spondylitis or in good health (not recorded which). CDR3s include the opening cysteine and the closing phenylalanine or tryptophan. The D gene is left open where the match is weak. Clone size is shown for a subset of rows, as once, few, many or a class of expanded clone.

CDR3 DNA | CDR3 protein | D gene | clone size | J gene | V gene
TGCAGTGCTAGTTCACAGGCAAGACGTGGCTACACCTTC | CSASSQARRGYTF | - | - | TRBJ1-2 | TRBV20-1
TGCAGTGCTAGAGGGGTGCGTTCGAACACCGGGGAGCTGTTTTTT | CSARGVRSNTGELFF | - | - | TRBJ2-2 | TRBV20-1
TGCAGTGCCGGCGGGGGGTTGGAGACCCAGTACTTC | CSAGGGLETQYF | TRBD2 | many | TRBJ2-5 | TRBV20-1
TGCAGTGCTCCGGGGAACAGGGAAGCTGGCTACACCTTC | CSAPGNREAGYTF | - | many | TRBJ1-2 | TRBV20-1
TGTGCTAGCAGCCTTGGGACTAGCGGGAAGAATGAGCAGTTCTTC | CASSLGTSGKNEQFF | TRBD2 | many | TRBJ2-1 | TRBV7-7
TGTGCCAGCAGCCACGGGGGGACTAGCGGGAGTTCCTACAATGAGCAGTTCTTC | CASSHGGTSGSSYNEQFF | TRBD2 | many | TRBJ2-1 | TRBV7-3
TGTGCCACCAGTGAGAGGGACACCGGGGAGCTGTTTTTT | CATSERDTGELFF | - | - | TRBJ2-2 | TRBV24-1
TGTGCCAGCAGCAGAAGTTACAGGGGGGGATCGTATAGCAATCAGCCCCAGCATTTT | CASSRSYRGGSYSNQPQHF | TRBD1 | many | TRBJ1-5 | TRBV27
TGCAGCGTCTCTAGAATGCCCGATTCCTACGAGCAGTACTTC | CSVSRMPDSYEQYF | - | - | TRBJ2-7 | TRBV29-1
TGCAGTGCTAACCCTTGGGGTTACGAGCAGTACTTC | CSANPWGYEQYF | - | many | TRBJ2-7 | TRBV20-1
TGTGCCATCAGCGGACTAGCGGGGTCCTACGAGCAGTACTTC | CAISGLAGSYEQYF | TRBD2 | many | TRBJ2-7 | TRBV10-3